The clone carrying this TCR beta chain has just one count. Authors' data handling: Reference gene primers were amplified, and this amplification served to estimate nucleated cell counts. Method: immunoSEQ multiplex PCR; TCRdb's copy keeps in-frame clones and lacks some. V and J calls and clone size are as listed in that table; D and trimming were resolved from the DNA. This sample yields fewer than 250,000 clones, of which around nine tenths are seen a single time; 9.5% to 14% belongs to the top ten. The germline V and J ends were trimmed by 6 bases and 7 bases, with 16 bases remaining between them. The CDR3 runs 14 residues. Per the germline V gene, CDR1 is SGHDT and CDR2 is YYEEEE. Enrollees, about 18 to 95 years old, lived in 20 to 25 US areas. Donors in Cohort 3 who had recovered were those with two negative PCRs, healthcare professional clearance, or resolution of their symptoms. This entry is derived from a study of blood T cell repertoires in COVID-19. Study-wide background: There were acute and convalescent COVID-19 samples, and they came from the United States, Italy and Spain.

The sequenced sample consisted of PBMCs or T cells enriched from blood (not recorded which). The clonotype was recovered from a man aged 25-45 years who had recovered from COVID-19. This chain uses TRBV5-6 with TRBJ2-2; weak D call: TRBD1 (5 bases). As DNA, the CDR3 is TGTGCCAGCAACCCCCAAGGGGTGCACGGGGAGCTGTTTTTT. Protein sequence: CASNPQGVHGELFF.